Each of the 3 T cell receptor beta chains below was sequenced from the same sample in a study of CD8+ T cells in alopecia areata. RNA was isolated and reverse transcribed to cDNA, the sequencing template. Assay: immunoSEQ multiplex PCR; the TCRdb copy retains only in-frame clones and omits some. There are 140,000 to 150,000 clones in the sample; 47% occur only once, and over 5.5% lies in the top ten. Sequenced: CD4+ T cells sorted from blood. The receptors shown here come from a human donor with alopecia areata.

The chain joins TRBV7-3 to TRBJ2-7; D unresolved. Germline V gene lookup returns CDR1 SGHTA and CDR2 FQGTGA. The ends were cut back, 5 bases at V and 3 bases at J, with 11 bases in the middle. The CDR3 contains 13 residues. The CDR3 DNA reads TGTGCCAGCAGCCCCGGGTCTTACTACGAGCAGTACTTC. Translated, it gives CASSPGSYYEQYF.

This clone showed up just once. The conserved phenylalanine or tryptophan is not found at the CDR3 terminus, so this likely reflects a read error. The limits of the CDR3 on the DNA are not certain, so only TCRdb's listed CDR3 is given. The chain joins TRBV23-1 to TRBJ2-7. TRBV23-1 is labeled an ORF, and its function is uncertain. The CDR3 is 11 amino acids long, termini counted. The chain's CDR3 is CASGGTGTSQS.

As to this clone: In the same sample, other DNA sequences code for this CDR3. The chain links TRBV7-2 to TRBJ2-7; D ambiguous. The CDR3 is 11 residues long. The V end was cut by 3 bases, the J end by 4 bases, with 4 bases between. Germline assignment: CDR1 SGHTA and CDR2 FQGNSA. This chain's CDR3 is CASSLEYEQYF. The CDR3 DNA reads TGTGCCAGCAGCTTGGAATACGAGCAGTACTTC. The full variable domain, in which reference TRBV7-2 and TRBJ2-7 provide the parts outside the CDR3, is GAGVSQSPSNKVTEKGKDVELRCDPISGHTALYWYRQSLGQGLEFLIYFQGNSAPDKSGLPSDRFSAERTGGSVSTLTIQRTQQEDSAVYLCASSLEYEQYFGPGTRLTVT.